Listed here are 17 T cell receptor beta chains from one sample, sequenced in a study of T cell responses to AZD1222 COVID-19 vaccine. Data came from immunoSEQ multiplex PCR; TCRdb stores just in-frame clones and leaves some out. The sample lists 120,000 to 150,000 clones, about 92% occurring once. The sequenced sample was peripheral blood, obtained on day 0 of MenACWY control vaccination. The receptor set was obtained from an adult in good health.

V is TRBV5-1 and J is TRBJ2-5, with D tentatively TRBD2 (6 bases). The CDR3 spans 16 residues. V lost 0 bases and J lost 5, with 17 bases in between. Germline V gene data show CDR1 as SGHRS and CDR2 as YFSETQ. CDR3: CASSLGGGAVDETQYF. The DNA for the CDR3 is TGCGCCAGCAGCTTGGGCGGAGGGGCGGTAGATGAGACCCAGTACTTC.

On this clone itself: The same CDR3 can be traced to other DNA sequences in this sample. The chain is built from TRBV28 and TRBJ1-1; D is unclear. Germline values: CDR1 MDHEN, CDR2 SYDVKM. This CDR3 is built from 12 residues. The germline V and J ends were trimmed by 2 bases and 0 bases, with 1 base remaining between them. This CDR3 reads CASSLLNTEAFF. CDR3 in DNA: TGTGCCAGCAGTTTACTGAACACTGAAGCTTTCTTT.

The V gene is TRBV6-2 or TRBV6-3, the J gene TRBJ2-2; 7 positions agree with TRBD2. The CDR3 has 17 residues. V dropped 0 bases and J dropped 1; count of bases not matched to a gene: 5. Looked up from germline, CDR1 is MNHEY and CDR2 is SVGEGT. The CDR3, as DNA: TGTGCCAGCAGTTACTCCCGAGCGGGAAGGAACACCGGGGAGCTGTTTTTT. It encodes CASSYSRAGRNTGELFF.

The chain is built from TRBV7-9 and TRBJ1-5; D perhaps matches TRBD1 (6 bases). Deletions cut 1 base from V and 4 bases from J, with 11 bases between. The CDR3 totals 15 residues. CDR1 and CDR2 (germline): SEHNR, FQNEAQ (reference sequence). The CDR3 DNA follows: TGTGCCAGCAGCTTAGGGACAGAGGAGAATCAGCCCCAGCATTTT. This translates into CASSLGTEENQPQHF.

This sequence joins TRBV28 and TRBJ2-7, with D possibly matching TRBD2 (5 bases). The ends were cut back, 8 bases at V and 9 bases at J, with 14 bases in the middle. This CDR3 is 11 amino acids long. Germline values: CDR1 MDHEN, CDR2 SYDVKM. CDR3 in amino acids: CASLKGAAQYF. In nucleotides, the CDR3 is TGTGCCAGCCTCAAGGGAGCGGCGCAGTACTTC.

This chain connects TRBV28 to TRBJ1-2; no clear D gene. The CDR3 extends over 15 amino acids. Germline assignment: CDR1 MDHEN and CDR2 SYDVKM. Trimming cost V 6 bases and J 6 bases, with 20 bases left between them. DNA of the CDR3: TGTGCCAGCAGGGGCCGCAACCCTTTCGTCGATGGCTACACCTTC. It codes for CASRGRNPFVDGYTF.

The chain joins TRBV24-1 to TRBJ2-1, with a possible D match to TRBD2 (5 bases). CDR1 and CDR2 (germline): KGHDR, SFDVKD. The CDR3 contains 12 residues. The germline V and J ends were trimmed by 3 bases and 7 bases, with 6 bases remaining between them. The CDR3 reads CATSDRGNEQFF. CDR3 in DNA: TGTGCCACCAGTGATCGGGGAAATGAGCAGTTCTTC.

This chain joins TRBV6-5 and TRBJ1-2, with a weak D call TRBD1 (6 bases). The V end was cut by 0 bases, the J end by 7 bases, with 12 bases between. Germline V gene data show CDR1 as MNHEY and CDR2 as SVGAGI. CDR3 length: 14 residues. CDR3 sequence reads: CASSYSKQGGGYTF. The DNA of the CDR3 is TGTGCCAGCAGTTACTCGAAACAGGGCGGTGGCTACACCTTC.

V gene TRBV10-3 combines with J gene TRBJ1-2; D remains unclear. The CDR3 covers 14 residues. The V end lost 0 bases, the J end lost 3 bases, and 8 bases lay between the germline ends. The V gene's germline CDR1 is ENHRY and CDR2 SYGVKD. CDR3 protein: CAISESVGDYGYTF. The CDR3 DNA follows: TGTGCCATCAGTGAGTCGGTCGGAGACTATGGCTACACCTTC.

CDR3 in DNA: TGTGCCAGCAGCAGGCCCTTGTCTCTTTTTATATCCACAGATACGCAGTATTTT. This gives the protein CASSRPLSLFISTDTQYF. The chain employs TRBV5-6 and TRBJ2-3; D gene ambiguous. Trimming removed 4 bases from V and 2 bases from J, with 23 bases in between. The length of the CDR3 is 18 residues. Per the germline V gene, CDR1 is SGHDT and CDR2 is YYEEEE.

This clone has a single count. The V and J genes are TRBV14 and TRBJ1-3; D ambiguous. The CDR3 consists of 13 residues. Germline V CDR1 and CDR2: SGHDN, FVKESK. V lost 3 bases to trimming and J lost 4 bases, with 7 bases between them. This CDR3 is CASSQGNGNTIYF. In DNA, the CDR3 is TGTGCCAGCAGCCAGGGGAACGGAAACACCATATATTTT.

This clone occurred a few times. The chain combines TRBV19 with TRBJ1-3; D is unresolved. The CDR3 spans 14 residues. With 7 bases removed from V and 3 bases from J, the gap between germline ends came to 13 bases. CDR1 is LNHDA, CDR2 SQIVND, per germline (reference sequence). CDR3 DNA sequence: TGTGCCAGTAAAAGCCATCGGGTTGGAAACACCATATATTTT. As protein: CASKSHRVGNTIYF. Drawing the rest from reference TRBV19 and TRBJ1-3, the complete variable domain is DGGITQSPKYLFRKEGQNVTLSCEQNLNHDAMYWYRQDPGQGLRLIYYSQIVNDFQKGDIAEGYSVSREKKESFPLTVTSAQKNPTAFYLCASKSHRVGNTIYFGEGSWLTVV.

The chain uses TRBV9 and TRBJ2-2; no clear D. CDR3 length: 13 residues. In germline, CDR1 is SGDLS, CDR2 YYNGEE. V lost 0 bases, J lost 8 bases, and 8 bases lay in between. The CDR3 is CASSVEYSGELFF. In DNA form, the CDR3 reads TGTGCCAGCAGCGTAGAGTATTCGGGGGAGCTGTTTTTT.

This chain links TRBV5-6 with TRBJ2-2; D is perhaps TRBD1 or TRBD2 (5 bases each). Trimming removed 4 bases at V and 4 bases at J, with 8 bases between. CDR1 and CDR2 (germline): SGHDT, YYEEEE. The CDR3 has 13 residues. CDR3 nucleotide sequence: TGTGCCAGCAGCGTCGGGACCACCGGGGAGCTGTTTTTT. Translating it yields CASSVGTTGELFF. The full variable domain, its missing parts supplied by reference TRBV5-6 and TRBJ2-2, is DAGVTQSPTHLIKTRGQQVTLRCSPKSGHDTVSWYQQALGQGPQFIFQYYEEEERQRGNFPDRFSGHQFPNYSSELNVNALLLGDSALYLCASSVGTTGELFFGEGSRLTVL.

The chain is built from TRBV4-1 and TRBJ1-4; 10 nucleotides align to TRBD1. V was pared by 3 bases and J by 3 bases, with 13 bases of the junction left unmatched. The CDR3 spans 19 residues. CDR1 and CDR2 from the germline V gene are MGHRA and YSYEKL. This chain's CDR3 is CASSHQGQGIKLANEKLFF. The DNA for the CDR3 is TGCGCCAGCAGCCATCAGGGACAGGGGATTAAACTGGCTAATGAAAAACTGTTTTTT.

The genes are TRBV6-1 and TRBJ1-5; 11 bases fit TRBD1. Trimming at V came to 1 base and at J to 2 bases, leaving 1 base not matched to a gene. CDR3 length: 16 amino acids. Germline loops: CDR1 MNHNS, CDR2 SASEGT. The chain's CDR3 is CASSEGTGGRNQPQHF. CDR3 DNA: TGTGCCAGCAGTGAAGGGACAGGGGGCCGCAATCAGCCCCAGCATTTT.

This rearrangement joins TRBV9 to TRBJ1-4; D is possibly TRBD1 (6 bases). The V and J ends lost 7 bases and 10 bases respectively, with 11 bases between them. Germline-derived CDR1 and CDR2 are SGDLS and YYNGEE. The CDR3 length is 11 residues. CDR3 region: CASGQGGKLFF. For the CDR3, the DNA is TGTGCCAGCGGCCAAGGGGGAAAACTGTTTTTT.